This T cell receptor (beta chain) was documented in a study of T cells in Graves' hyperthyroidism and ophthalmopathy (dated by TCRdb to about 2019). With regard to the full study: Peripheral blood was collected at initial diagnosis, before any treatment. TCR V-J signatures able to tell the groups apart were searched for in a discovery cohort of approximately 95 patients, of whom under 45 had Graves' ophthalmopathy and roughly 57 had stable Graves' hyperthyroidism. Whether ophthalmopathy could be predicted prospectively was tested in an independent validation cohort made up of under 20 hyperthyroidism patients plus 17 patients who later progressed to ophthalmopathy. For training and testing, the 95 to 100 patients in the discovery cohort were randomly divided in a 7:3 ratio. Thyroid tissue and blood T-cell repertoires from about 6 Graves' hyperthyroidism patients were also compared in the study. Once sampling was done, hyperthyroidism patients were given methimazole at a starting dose of 30 mg daily, whereas ophthalmopathy patients were given high-dose intravenous methylprednisolone. The paper describes TCR Vbeta CDR3 sequencing of about 140 peripheral blood samples, made up of 40 to 45 ophthalmopathy patients, some 76 hyperthyroidism patients and some 17 progressor patients. Overall results and qualifications from the work: No statistical method was used to set the sample size in advance, and investigators knew the group allocation. Most expanded thyroid clonotypes (frequency above 0.001) were also found in blood, which suggests that blood repertoires may mirror thyroid immune responses. A 13 V-J signature model separated ophthalmopathy from stable hyperthyroidism, with approximately 87% sensitivity and 81% to 83% specificity in cross-validation and 80%/75% in testing. In validation, progression to ophthalmopathy was predicted by the model with 70.59% sensitivity and 72.22% specificity, a median of about 6.8 months before onset.

TCR beta CDR3 regions were amplified from RNA transcripts. The TCR CDR3 was subjected to a first round of RT-PCR using the HTBI primer set and the Qiagen OneStep RT-PCR kit. Libraries were constructed in a second round of multiplex PCR, after which size selection and purification were carried out. Paired-end sequencing of the libraries was performed with 100 bp reads on an Illumina HiSeq2000. In the original analysis: SOAPnuke was used to process the raw data, with reads discarded if the reads contained adapters or uncalled bases, had a mean Phred below 15, or lacked an exact constant-primer or identifier match. High-quality paired reads were merged using COPE v1.2.5, and each unique nucleotide sequence was defined as a clonotype. Clonotypes were aligned to IMGT TRBV, TRBD and TRBJ reference segments using MiTCR v1.1. The analysis included only V-J combinations with a frequency above 0.0001, which together covered about 99% of the repertoires. A TCS score was defined as the ratio of F50 (clonal expansion) to E x V (chaos), with BLOSUM62-based TCRdist applied between CDR3 peptides within each V-J. Welch's t-statistics and random forest reduced approximately 520 V-J features to about 13, which were used in a naive Bayes classifier (R e1071). The public sequencing data were trimmed at Q25 with fastp and processed into clonotypes with MiXCR by TCRdb, which kept only in-frame beta chains. Rows with a matching CDR3 protein are joined into one entry that keeps the most common DNA and genes. It is TCRdb's table, rather than the study itself, that gives the V and J calls and clone size. Here the sample has 660,000 or so distinct CDR3 sequences; roughly 20% occur a single time. Under 35% of the sample is taken by the ten largest.

This clonotype was seen a few times. Its specific antigen is unknown. Qualities for individual bases were not recorded, and no much larger clone is one base off. Moderately to severely active disease, a Clinical Activity Score of at least 3, a NOSPECS grade of at least 4, and a duration under 3 months were present in ophthalmopathy patients. Any patient with an uncontrolled infection, another autoimmune disease, pregnancy or lactation was excluded. Diagnoses relied on clinical symptoms, serum thyroxine and TRAb, thyroid ultrasound and orbital computed tomography. PBMCs were isolated from 8 to 10 ml of fresh peripheral blood by Ficoll-Paque density gradient centrifugation. Trizol reagent was used to extract total RNA, and RNA quality was then checked on an Agilent 2100 Bioanalyzer. Trimming removed 4 bases from V and 5 bases from J; the gene matches leave 7 bases unexplained. From cysteine to phenylalanine, the CDR3 is 14 amino acids long. The retained sequence is limited to the CDR3, 42 bases, with the frame set at the first base.

This sequence uses TRBV12-3 or TRBV12-4 and TRBJ1-1; TRBD1 agrees with 7 junctional bases. This TCR was recovered from a man aged 30 to 45 with Graves' ophthalmopathy. Sequenced: blood. The sequenced DNA: TGTGCCAGCAGTTCAAGGGGGCGCGGGACTGAAGCTTTCTTT. This sequence encodes CASSSRGRGTEAFF.